The sequence of this T cell receptor (beta chain) was determined in a study of blood T cell repertoires in COVID-19. Study-wide background: Researchers got acute and convalescent COVID-19 samples from the United States, Italy and Spain. T cells, B-cell-depleted T cells, or PBMCs supplied cDNA or gDNA.

Per the original methods: Reference gene primers were amplified, and this amplification served to estimate nucleated cell counts. Only in-frame clones appear in the TCRdb table, and some are missing; sequencing was by immunoSEQ multiplex PCR. V, J and clone size derive from that table, while D and trimming were established from the DNA sequence. The sample includes hundreds of thousands of clones, roughly 88% of them seen just once. Sequencing was performed on peripheral blood. The TCR comes from a woman aged 25 to 39 with active or convalescent COVID-19.

Here the CDR3 DNA reads TGTGCCAGCTCACCGGACAGTCCCACAGATACGCAGTATTTT. Translating gives CASSPDSPTDTQYF. V usage is TRBV18 and J usage is TRBJ2-3, with D perhaps matching TRBD1 (6 bases). From germline, CDR1 is KGHSH and CDR2 LQKENI. The CDR3 length is 14 residues. V was cut by 3 bases and J by 2 bases, with 9 bases left in between.